This T cell receptor (beta chain) was identified in a study of blood T cell repertoires in COVID-19 (dated by TCRdb to the early 2020s). General notes on the study: Samples covering the acute and convalescent phases of COVID-19 were provided by collaborators in the United States, Italy and Spain. The material from the prospective study consisted of cDNA or gDNA derived from T cells, B-cell-depleted T cells, or PBMCs. Where available, HLA class I and class II types were taken from metadata supplied by the sample provider and were not determined by assay-based typing. A freely available public database, intended as a resource for researchers studying the immune response to SARS-CoV-2, is where the repertoires were released. Nearly every sample came with metadata listing a de-identified subject ID, COVID-19 status, age in years and sex. The samples were drawn from two sources: the first 160 participants of the ongoing ImmuneRACE study, and 1,254 subjects contributed by 6 global collaborators. The dataset comprised deeply sampled blood TCRbeta repertoires from subjects exposed to, actively infected with, or recovered from COVID-19.

TCRbeta CDR3 regions were amplified from genomic DNA by means of the immunoSEQ Assay, a bias-controlled multiplex PCR. In the paper's pipeline: The number of nucleated cells in each sample was estimated from the amplification of reference gene primers within the assay. To quantify the absolute abundance of each unique TCRbeta CDR3 rearrangement, sequence reads were collapsed and filtered. For each sample, productive Simpson clonality was calculated as the square root of Simpson's diversity index over productive rearrangements. Entries here come from immuneACCESS through TCRdb and include only in-frame sequences with V and J called. Some clones fail to appear in such tables; in the studies checked, an unresolved V gene covers under half of the shortfall, and the cause of the remainder is unknown. That table is the source of V, J and clone size, and D and trimming were worked out from the DNA. The sample contains approximately 220,000 clones, approximately 90% of them found a single time. Of the sample, just over 2.5% falls within the top ten clones.

V lost 6 bases and J lost 0 bases; the stretch between them is 15 bases long. CDR1 and CDR2 were assigned from the germline V gene (reference sequence) as LNHDA and SQIVND. The CDR3, cysteine through phenylalanine, is 16 amino acids long. The kept DNA is CDR3 alone, 48 bases in frame from the first base. The research as a whole found: The amount of clinical and demographic metadata varied by source and participant and was provided uncurated.

Participants in the prospective study were enrolled through a virtual design, were aged roughly 18 to 100 years, and lived in fewer than 30 United States geographic areas. Cohort assignment in the prospective study relied on participant-reported clinical history from a screening survey and a study questionnaire. Each participant in the prospective study had whole blood, serum and a nasopharyngeal or oropharyngeal swab collected by mobile phlebotomists. Prospective study participants could optionally give additional blood draws and questionnaires over an approximately two-month period. Before DNA extraction, prospective study blood samples were shipped either frozen or at room temperature. Concerning this clone: Its antigen has not been determined. No clone much larger than this one lies a single base away; base qualities are absent.

The chain was built from TRBV19 and TRBJ2-1; tentative D gene TRBD1, with 5 bases matching. This clonotype was obtained from a woman in her 30s with acute COVID-19. Sequencing input: PBMCs or T cells enriched from blood (not recorded which). The CDR3: CASSLQGSSSYNEQFF. The nucleotide sequence reads as follows: TGTGCCAGTAGCCTGCAGGGCAGCAGCTCCTACAATGAGCAGTTCTTC.